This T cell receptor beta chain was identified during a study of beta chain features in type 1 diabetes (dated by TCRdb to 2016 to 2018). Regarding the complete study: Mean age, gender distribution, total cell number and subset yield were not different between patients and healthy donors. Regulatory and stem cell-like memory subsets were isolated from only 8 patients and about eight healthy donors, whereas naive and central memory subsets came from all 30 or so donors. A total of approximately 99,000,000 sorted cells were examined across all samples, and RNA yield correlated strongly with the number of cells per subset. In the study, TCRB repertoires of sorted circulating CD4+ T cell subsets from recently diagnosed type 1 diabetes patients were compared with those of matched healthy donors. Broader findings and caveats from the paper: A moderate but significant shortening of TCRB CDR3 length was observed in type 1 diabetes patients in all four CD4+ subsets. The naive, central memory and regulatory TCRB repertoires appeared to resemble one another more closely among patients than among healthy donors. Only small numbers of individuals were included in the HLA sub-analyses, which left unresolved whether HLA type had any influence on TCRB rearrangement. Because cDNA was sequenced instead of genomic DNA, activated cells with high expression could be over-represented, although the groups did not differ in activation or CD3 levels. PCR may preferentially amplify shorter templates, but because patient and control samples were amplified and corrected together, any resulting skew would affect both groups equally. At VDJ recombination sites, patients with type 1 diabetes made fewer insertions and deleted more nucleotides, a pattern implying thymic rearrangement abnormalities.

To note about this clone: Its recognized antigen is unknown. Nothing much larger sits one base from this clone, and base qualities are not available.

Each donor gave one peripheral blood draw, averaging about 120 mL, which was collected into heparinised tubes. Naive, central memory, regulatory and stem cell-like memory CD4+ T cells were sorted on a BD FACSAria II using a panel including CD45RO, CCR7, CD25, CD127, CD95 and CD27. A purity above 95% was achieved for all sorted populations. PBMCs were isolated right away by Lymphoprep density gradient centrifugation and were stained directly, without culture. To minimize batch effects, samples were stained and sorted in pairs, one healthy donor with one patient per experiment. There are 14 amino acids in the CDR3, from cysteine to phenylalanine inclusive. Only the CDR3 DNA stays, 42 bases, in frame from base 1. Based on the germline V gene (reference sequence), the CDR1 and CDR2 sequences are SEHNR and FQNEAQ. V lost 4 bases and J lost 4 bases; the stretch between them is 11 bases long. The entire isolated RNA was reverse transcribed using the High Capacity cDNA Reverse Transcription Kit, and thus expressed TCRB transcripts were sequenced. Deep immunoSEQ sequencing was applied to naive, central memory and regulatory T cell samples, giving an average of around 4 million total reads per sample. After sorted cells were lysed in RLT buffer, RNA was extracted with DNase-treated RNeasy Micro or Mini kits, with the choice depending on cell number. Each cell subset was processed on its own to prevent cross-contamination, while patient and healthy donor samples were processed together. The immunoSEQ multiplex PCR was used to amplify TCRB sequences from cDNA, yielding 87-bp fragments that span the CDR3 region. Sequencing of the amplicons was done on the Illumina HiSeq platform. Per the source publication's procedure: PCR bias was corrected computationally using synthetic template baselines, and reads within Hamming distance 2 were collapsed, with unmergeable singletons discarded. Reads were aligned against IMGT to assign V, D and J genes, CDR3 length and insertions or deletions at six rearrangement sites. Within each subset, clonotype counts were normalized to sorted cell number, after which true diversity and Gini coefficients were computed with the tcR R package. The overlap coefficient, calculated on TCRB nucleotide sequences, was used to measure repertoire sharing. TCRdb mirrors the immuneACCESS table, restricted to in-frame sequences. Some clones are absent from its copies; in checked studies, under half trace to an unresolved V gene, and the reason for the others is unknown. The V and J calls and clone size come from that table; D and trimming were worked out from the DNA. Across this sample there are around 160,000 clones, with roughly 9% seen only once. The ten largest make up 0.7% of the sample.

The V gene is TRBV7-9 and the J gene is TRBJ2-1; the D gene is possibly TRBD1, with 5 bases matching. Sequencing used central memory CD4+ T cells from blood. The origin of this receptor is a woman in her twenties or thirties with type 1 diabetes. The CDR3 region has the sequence CASSSLAGYNEQFF. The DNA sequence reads TGTGCCAGCAGCTCATTGGCAGGGTACAATGAGCAGTTCTTC.